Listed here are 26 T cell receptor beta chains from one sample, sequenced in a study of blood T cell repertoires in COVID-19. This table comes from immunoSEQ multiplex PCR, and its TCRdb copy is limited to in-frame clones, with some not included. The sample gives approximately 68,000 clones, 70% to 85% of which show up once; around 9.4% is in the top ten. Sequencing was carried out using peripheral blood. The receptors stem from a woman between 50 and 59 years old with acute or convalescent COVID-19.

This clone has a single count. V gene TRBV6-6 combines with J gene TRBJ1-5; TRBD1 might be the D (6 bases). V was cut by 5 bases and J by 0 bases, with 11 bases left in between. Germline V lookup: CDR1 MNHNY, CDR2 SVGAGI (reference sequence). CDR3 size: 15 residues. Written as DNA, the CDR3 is TGTGCCAGCAGTCATGGGACACCTAGCAATCAGCCCCAGCATTTT. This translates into CASSHGTPSNQPQHF.

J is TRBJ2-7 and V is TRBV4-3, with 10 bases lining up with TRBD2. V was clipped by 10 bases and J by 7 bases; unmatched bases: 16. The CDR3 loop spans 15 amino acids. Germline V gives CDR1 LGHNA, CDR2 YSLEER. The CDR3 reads CAIRPSQREGNEQYF. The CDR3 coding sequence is TGCGCCATACGCCCGAGCCAGCGGGAGGGGAATGAGCAGTACTTC.

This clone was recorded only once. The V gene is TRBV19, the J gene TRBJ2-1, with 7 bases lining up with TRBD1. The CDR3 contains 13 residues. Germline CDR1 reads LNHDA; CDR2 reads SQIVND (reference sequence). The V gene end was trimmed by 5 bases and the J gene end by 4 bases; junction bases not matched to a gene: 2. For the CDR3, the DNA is TGTGCCAGTAGTGGCAGGGGGTACAATGAGCAGTTCTTC. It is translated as CASSGRGYNEQFF.

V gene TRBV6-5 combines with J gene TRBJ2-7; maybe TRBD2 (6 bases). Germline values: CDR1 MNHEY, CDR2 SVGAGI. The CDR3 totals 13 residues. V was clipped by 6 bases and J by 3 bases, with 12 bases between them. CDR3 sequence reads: CASSRGAVYEQYF. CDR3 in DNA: TGTGCCAGCAGCCGCGGGGCGGTCTACGAGCAGTACTTC.

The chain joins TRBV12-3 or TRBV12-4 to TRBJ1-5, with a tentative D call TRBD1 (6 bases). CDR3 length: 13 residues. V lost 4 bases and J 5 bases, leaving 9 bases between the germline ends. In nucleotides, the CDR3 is TGTGCCAGCAGTTCTTGGACAGATCAGCCCCAGCATTTT. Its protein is CASSSWTDQPQHF.

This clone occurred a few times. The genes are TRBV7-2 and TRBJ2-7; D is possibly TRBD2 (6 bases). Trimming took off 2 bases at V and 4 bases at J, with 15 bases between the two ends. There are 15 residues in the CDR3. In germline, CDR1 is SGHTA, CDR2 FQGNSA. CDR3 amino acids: CASSLQLGGPYEQYF. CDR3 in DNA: TGTGCCAGCAGCTTACAGCTCGGGGGACCTTACGAGCAGTACTTC.

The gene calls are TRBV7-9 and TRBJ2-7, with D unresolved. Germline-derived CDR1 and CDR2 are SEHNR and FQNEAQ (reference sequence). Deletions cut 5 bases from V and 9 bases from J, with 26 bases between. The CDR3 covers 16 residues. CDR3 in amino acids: CASSTDFLLRHTGQYF. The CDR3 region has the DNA TGTGCCAGCAGCACCGATTTCCTCCTCCGGCATACGGGGCAGTACTTC.

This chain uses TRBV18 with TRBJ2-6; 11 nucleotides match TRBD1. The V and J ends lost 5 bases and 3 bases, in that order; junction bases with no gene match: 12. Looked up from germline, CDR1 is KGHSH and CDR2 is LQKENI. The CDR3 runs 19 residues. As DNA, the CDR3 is TGTGCCAGCTCAGCCACCGGGACAGGGGGTGACTATGGGGCCAACGTCCTGACTTTC. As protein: CASSATGTGGDYGANVLTF.

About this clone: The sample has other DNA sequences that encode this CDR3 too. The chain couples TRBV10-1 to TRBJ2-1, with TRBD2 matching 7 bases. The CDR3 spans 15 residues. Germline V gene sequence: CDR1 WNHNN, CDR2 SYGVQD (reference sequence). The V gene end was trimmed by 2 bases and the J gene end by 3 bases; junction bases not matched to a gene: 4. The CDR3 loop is CASSERSSGYNEQFF. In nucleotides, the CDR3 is TGCGCCAGCAGTGAGAGGTCTAGCGGCTACAATGAGCAGTTCTTC.

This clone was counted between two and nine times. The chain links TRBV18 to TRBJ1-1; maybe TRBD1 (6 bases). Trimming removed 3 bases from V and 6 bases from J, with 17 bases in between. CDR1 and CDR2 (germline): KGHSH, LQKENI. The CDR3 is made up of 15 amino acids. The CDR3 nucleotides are TGTGCCAGCTCACCGGACAGTCAAGTAAGTGCTGAAGCTTTCTTT. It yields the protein CASSPDSQVSAEAFF.

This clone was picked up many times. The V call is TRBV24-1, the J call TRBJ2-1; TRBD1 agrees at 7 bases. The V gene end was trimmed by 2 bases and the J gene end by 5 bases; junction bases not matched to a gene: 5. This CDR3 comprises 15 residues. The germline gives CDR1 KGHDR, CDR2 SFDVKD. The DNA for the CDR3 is TGTGCCACCAGTGATTCCCGACAGGGACACAATGAGCAGTTCTTC. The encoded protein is CATSDSRQGHNEQFF.

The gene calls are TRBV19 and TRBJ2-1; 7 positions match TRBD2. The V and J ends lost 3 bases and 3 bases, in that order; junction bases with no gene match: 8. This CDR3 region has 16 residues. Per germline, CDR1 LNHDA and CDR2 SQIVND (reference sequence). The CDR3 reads CASSIYGGSNYNEQFF. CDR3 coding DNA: TGTGCCAGTAGTATTTACGGCGGGAGTAACTACAATGAGCAGTTCTTC. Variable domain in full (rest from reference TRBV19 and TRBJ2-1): DGGITQSPKYLFRKEGQNVTLSCEQNLNHDAMYWYRQDPGQGLRLIYYSQIVNDFQKGDIAEGYSVSREKKESFPLTVTSAQKNPTAFYLCASSIYGGSNYNEQFFGPGTRLTVL.

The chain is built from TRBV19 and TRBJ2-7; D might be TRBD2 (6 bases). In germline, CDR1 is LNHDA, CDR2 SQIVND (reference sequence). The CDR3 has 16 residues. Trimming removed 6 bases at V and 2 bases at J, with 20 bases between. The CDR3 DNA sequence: TGTGCCAGTAGGGCCGGGGTAGGCGGGAACACCTACGAGCAGTACTTC. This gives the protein CASRAGVGGNTYEQYF.

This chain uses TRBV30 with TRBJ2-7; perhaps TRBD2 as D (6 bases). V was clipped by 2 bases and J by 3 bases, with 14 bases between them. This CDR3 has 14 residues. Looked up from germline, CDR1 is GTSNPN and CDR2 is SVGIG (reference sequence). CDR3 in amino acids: CAWSKGAGSYEQYF. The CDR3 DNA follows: TGTGCCTGGAGTAAGGGTGCGGGAAGCTACGAGCAGTACTTC.

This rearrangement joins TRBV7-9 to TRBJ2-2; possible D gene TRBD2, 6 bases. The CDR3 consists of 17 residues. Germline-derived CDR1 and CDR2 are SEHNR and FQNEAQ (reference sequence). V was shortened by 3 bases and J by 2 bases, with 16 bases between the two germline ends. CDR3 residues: CASSLGPGVENTGELFF. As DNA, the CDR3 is TGTGCCAGCAGCTTGGGACCGGGGGTAGAAAACACCGGGGAGCTGTTTTTT.

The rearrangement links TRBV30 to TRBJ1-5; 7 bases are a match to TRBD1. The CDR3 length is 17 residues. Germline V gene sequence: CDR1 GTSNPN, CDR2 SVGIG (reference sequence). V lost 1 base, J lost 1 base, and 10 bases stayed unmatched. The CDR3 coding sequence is TGTGCCTGGAGTGCGGGAGGGGGCGGGTGGAGCAATCAGCCCCAGCATTTT. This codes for CAWSAGGGGWSNQPQHF.

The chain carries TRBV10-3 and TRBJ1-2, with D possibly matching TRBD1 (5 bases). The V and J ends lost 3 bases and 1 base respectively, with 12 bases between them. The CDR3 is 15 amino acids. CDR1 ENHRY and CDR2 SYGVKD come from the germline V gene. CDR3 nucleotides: TGTGCCATCAGTGACGACAAACAGGTTAACTATGGCTACACCTTC. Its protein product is CAISDDKQVNYGYTF.

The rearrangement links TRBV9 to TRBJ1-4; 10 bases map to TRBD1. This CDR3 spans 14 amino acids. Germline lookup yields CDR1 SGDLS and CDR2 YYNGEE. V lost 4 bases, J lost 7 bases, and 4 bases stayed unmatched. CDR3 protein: CASSPGTGVEKLFF. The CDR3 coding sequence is TGTGCCAGCAGCCCAGGGACAGGGGTTGAAAAACTGTTTTTT.

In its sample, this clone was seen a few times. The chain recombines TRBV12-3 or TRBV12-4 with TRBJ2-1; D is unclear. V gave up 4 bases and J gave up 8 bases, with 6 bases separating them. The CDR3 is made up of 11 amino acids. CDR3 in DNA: TGTGCCAGCAGTTCTCTCGATGAGCAGTTCTTC. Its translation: CASSSLDEQFF.

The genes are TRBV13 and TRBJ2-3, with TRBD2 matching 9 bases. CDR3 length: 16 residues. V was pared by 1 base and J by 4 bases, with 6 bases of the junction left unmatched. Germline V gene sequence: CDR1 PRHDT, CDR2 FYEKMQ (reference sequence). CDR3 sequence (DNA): TGTGCCAGCAGCTTAGTGGCTAGCGGGGTTGCAGATACGCAGTATTTT. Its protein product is CASSLVASGVADTQYF.

CDR3 sequence: CASRTGLSGELFF. CDR3 DNA sequence: TGCGCCAGCAGGACAGGATTATCCGGGGAGCTGTTTTTT. The chain couples TRBV10-1 to TRBJ2-2; tentatively, D is TRBD1 (6 bases). CDR1 is WNHNN and CDR2 is SYGVQD in the germline V gene (reference sequence). This CDR3 has 13 residues. V was shortened by 6 bases and J by 6 bases, with 11 bases between the two germline ends.

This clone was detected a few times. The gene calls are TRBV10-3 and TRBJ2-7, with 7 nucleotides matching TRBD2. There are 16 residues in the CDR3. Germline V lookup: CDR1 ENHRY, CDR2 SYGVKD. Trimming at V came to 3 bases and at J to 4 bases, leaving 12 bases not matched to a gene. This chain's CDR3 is CAISDSYRRELYEQYF. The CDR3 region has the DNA TGTGCCATCAGTGATTCGTATCGGCGGGAGCTATACGAGCAGTACTTC.

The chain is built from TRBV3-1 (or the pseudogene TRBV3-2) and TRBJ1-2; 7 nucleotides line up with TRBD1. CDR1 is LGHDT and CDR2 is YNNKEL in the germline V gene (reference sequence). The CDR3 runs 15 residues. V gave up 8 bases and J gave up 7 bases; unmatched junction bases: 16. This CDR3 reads CASAQEGRGDSGYTF. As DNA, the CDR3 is TGTGCCAGCGCCCAGGAGGGCAGGGGGGACTCTGGCTACACCTTC.

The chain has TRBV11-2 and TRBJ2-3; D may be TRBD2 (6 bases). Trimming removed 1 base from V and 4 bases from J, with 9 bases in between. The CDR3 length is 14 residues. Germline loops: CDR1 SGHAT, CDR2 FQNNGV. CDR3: CASSLALASDTQYF. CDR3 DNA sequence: TGTGCCAGCAGCTTAGCTCTAGCGTCAGATACGCAGTATTTT.

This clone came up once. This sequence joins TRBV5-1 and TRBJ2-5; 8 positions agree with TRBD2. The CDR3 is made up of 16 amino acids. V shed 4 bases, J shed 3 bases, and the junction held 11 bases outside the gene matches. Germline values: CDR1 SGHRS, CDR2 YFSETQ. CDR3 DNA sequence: TGCGCCAGCAGCCGTAAATCGGGACTAGAAAAAGAGACCCAGTACTTC. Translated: CASSRKSGLEKETQYF.

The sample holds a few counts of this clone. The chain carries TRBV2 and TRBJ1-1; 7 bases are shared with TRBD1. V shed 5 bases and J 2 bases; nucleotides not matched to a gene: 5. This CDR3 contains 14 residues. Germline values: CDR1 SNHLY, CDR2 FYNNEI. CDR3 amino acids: CASSFRTGNTEAFF. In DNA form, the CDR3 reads TGTGCCAGCAGTTTCCGGACAGGAAACACTGAAGCTTTCTTT.